What follows are 13 T cell receptor beta chains derived from one specimen sequenced in a study of blood T cell repertoires in COVID-19. Sequencing used immunoSEQ multiplex PCR; TCRdb keeps in-frame clones, though not all of them. The table includes tens of thousands of clones, 80% to 90% detected once. The sequencing sample was made of peripheral blood. Receptors were obtained from a woman aged 55-69 years with acute or convalescent COVID-19.

The V call is TRBV5-1, the J call TRBJ2-3, with D possibly TRBD1 on 6 matching bases. The CDR3 contains 15 residues. The germline CDR1 and CDR2 sequences are SGHRS and YFSETQ. The ends were cut back, 4 bases at V and 2 bases at J, with 14 bases in the middle. CDR3 nucleotide sequence: TGCGCCAGCAGCCGGACAGAGCTGAACACAGATACGCAGTATTTT. Amino acid sequence: CASSRTELNTDTQYF. Full variable domain (outside the CDR3, taken from reference TRBV5-1 and TRBJ2-3): KAGVTQTPRYLIKTRGQQVTLSCSPISGHRSVSWYQQTPGQGLQFLFEYFSETQRNKGNFPGRFSGRQFSNSRSEMNVSTLELGDSALYLCASSRTELNTDTQYFGPGTRLTVL.

This clone occurred a few times. The junction and the germline gene differ at one end; a read error may be behind it. The rearrangement uses TRBV4-1 and TRBJ1-2, with TRBD1 matching over 9 bases. The germline gives CDR1 MGHRA, CDR2 YSYEKL. CDR3 length: 14 residues. This CDR3 is CASSQVSGTGLHLF. The CDR3 DNA follows: TGCGCCAGCAGCCAAGTCTCTGGGACAGGGCTTCACCTTTTC.

This clone was seen only a few times. The chain is built from TRBV10-3 and TRBJ2-3; weak D call: TRBD2 (7 bases). The V end lost 3 bases, the J end lost 4 bases, and 14 bases lay between the germline ends. Germline V gives CDR1 ENHRY, CDR2 SYGVKD. The CDR3 length is 15 residues. The CDR3 region is CAISEGGGIADTQYF. CDR3 nucleotide sequence: TGTGCCATCAGTGAAGGCGGGGGCATCGCAGATACGCAGTATTTT.

The rearrangement links TRBV5-1 to TRBJ2-5; 8 bases map to TRBD1. The V segment lost 5 bases and the J segment 2 bases; nucleotides outside the gene matches: 8. Germline CDR1 is SGHRS and CDR2 is YFSETQ. This CDR3 has 15 residues. The CDR3 loop is CASRTQGVGQETQYF. The CDR3 nucleotides are TGCGCCAGCAGAACACAGGGGGTAGGTCAAGAGACCCAGTACTTC.

V is TRBV6-6 and J is TRBJ1-2, with 7 bases fitting TRBD1. V was clipped by 5 bases and J by 5 bases; unmatched bases: 8. Germline CDR1 reads MNHNY; CDR2 reads SVGAGI (reference sequence). The length of the CDR3 is 14 residues. CDR3 DNA sequence: TGTGCCAGCAGTCAGGACAGGACAATTTATGGCTACACCTTC. Its translation is CASSQDRTIYGYTF.

The chain uses TRBV6-2 or TRBV6-3 and TRBJ1-2; D might be TRBD1 (5 bases). CDR3 length: 16 residues. With 6 bases removed from V and 0 bases from J, the gap between germline ends came to 17 bases. In germline, CDR1 is MNHEY, CDR2 SVGEGT. CDR3 nucleotide sequence: TGTGCCAGCAGCCCTTTAGGGGCAGCTTCTAACTATGGCTACACCTTC. It translates to CASSPLGAASNYGYTF.

This chain uses TRBV7-2 with TRBJ1-2, with 8 bases matching TRBD1. The germline V gene encodes CDR1 SGHTA and CDR2 FQGNSA. The CDR3 is made up of 13 amino acids. Losses at the gene ends were 3 bases for V and 13 bases for J; bases not matched to a gene: 10. The CDR3: CASSFDRGVPLTF. CDR3 in DNA: TGTGCCAGCAGCTTCGACAGGGGCGTCCCCCTCACCTTC.

V and J are TRBV6-5 and TRBJ1-2; the D is unclear. The CDR3 runs 14 residues. Trimming stripped 6 bases from V and 4 bases from J, with 15 bases between. Germline CDR1 is MNHEY and CDR2 is SVGAGI. This CDR3 reads CASSKLHGSYGYTF. Here the CDR3 DNA reads TGTGCCAGCAGCAAACTACACGGATCCTATGGCTACACCTTC.

The V and J genes are TRBV5-1 and TRBJ1-5; 7 bases agree with TRBD1. The CDR3 totals 16 residues. V shed 0 bases, J shed 8 bases, and the junction held 11 bases outside the gene matches. CDR1 is SGHRS and CDR2 is YFSETQ in the germline V gene. The chain's CDR3 is CASSLAREQGREPQHF. DNA for the CDR3: TGCGCCAGCAGCTTGGCCAGGGAACAGGGGCGGGAGCCCCAGCATTTT.

The chain couples TRBV29-1 to TRBJ2-2, with a weak D call TRBD1 (6 bases). V dropped 1 base and J dropped 1 base, with 7 bases sitting between them. Germline-derived CDR1 and CDR2 are SQVTM and ANQGSEA. CDR3 length: 14 residues. CDR3 DNA sequence: TGCAGCGTTGAAGTCAGGGGGAACACCGGGGAGCTGTTTTTT. This gives the protein CSVEVRGNTGELFF.

The V call is TRBV9, the J call TRBJ1-1; possibly TRBD1 for D (5 bases). The V gene lost 0 bases and the J gene lost 8 bases, with 20 bases spanning the gap. The CDR3 loop spans 16 amino acids. The germline CDR1 and CDR2 sequences are SGDLS and YYNGEE. The CDR3: CASSVGVGAQGGEAFF. CDR3 in DNA: TGTGCCAGCAGCGTAGGGGTTGGGGCACAAGGAGGGGAAGCTTTCTTT. Full variable domain (missing parts from reference TRBV9 and TRBJ1-1): DSGVTQTPKHLITATGQRVTLRCSPRSGDLSVYWYQQSLDQGLQFLIQYYNGEERAKGNILERFSAQQFPDLHSELNLSSLELGDSALYFCASSVGVGAQGGEAFFGQGTRLTVV.

This clone was counted between two and nine times. J is TRBJ1-2 and V is TRBV5-1, with 10 bases lining up with TRBD1. Germline assignment: CDR1 SGHRS and CDR2 YFSETQ. Germline trimming cut 4 bases from V and 6 bases from J; bases unmatched to any gene: 12. The CDR3 sequence is 16 residues long. The CDR3 spells CASSMPGQGGMDGYTF. For the CDR3, the DNA is TGCGCCAGCAGCATGCCTGGACAGGGGGGAATGGATGGCTACACCTTC.

The gene calls are TRBV24-1 and TRBJ2-2; possibly TRBD1 for D (6 bases). This CDR3 comprises 14 residues. Trimming removed 10 bases from V and 0 bases from J, with 11 bases in between. The germline CDR1 and CDR2 sequences are KGHDR and SFDVKD. In DNA, the CDR3 is TGTGCCACTACGGACAGATCGAACACCGGGGAGCTGTTTTTT. Translated, it gives CATTDRSNTGELFF.